Listed here are 20 T cell receptor beta chains from one sample, sequenced in a study of T cell changes during pregnancy in multiple sclerosis. Measured with immunoSEQ multiplex PCR; TCRdb has only the in-frame clones, and not every one. Of 75,000 to 100,000 clones listed, approximately 90% were seen once; the top ten hold just over 0.75%. Sequenced material: peripheral blood, taken in the second trimester of pregnancy. These TCRs come from a female donor in good health, enrolled as a control in a pregnancy study.

The chain links TRBV5-6 to TRBJ2-3; 9 bases fit TRBD1. CDR1 is SGHDT, CDR2 YYEEEE, per germline. Losses at the gene ends were 4 bases for V and 6 bases for J; bases not matched to a gene: 9. This CDR3 comprises 15 residues. CDR3 coding DNA: TGTGCCAGCAGCAGACAGGGGGTTTTAAGCGATACGCAGTATTTT. Translated, it gives CASSRQGVLSDTQYF.

The J gene is TRBJ2-3, the V gene TRBV2, with 10 bases fitting TRBD1. The CDR3 sequence is 14 residues long. The germline V gene encodes CDR1 SNHLY and CDR2 FYNNEI. The junction had 5 bases not matched to a gene; V was cut back by 7 bases and J by 4 bases. The CDR3 region is CASNGQGGADTQYF. CDR3 nucleotide sequence: TGTGCCAGCAACGGACAGGGGGGGGCAGATACGCAGTATTTT.

The chain is built from TRBV7-2 and TRBJ2-5; no definite D call. Germline V lookup: CDR1 SGHTA, CDR2 FQGNSA. V was cut by 5 bases and J by 1 base, with 8 bases left in between. This CDR3 spans 13 amino acids. The CDR3 spells CASSPRFQETQYF. The CDR3 DNA sequence: TGTGCCAGCAGCCCCAGGTTCCAAGAGACCCAGTACTTC.

CDR3 nucleotide sequence: TGCAGCTCACTCGCCCGGAACTATGGCTACACCTTC. Protein sequence: CSSLARNYGYTF. The V gene is TRBV29-1, the J gene TRBJ1-2, with unresolved D. The CDR3 is made up of 12 amino acids. The germline CDR1 and CDR2 sequences are SQVTM and ANQGSEA. The V gene lost 8 bases and the J gene lost 2 bases, with 12 bases spanning the gap.

The genes are TRBV6-5 and TRBJ1-1, with TRBD1 as a possible D gene (5 bases). CDR3 length: 14 amino acids. Looked up from germline, CDR1 is MNHEY and CDR2 is SVGAGI. V lost 7 bases, J lost 3 bases, and 15 bases lay in between. CDR3 sequence: CASIDSGGDTEAFF. The DNA of the CDR3 is TGTGCCAGCATCGACTCCGGGGGGGACACTGAAGCTTTCTTT.

J is TRBJ2-7 and V is TRBV6-5; maybe TRBD2 (5 bases). Germline assignment: CDR1 MNHEY and CDR2 SVGAGI. V gave up 0 bases and J gave up 0 bases, with 12 bases separating them. CDR3 length equals 16 residues. This CDR3 is CASSYSRGMGSYEQYF. CDR3 DNA sequence: TGTGCCAGCAGTTACTCGCGAGGGATGGGCTCCTACGAGCAGTACTTC.

The J gene is TRBJ2-5, the V gene TRBV13; perhaps TRBD2 as D (5 bases). Germline loops: CDR1 PRHDT, CDR2 FYEKMQ (reference sequence). This CDR3 spans 13 amino acids. V was clipped by 3 bases and J by 2 bases, with 7 bases between them. Here the CDR3 reads CASSFSGQETQYF. CDR3 nucleotide sequence: TGTGCCAGCAGCTTCTCGGGACAAGAGACCCAGTACTTC.

This clone was found once. V is TRBV7-2 and J is TRBJ2-6; TRBD2 might be the D (6 bases). Germline CDR1 and CDR2: SGHTA and FQGNSA. The CDR3 is 15 amino acids. The V and J ends lost 1 base and 4 bases respectively, with 8 bases between them. This CDR3 reads CASSLGGTGANVLTF. The CDR3 DNA is TGTGCCAGCAGCTTAGGCGGGACCGGGGCCAACGTCCTGACTTTC.

This rearrangement joins TRBV6-6 to TRBJ1-4; 7 bases agree with TRBD1. After removal of 4 bases from V and 8 bases from J, the junction contained 4 bases not matched to a gene. CDR3 size: 13 residues. Germline V gene lookup returns CDR1 MNHNY and CDR2 SVGAGI (reference sequence). For the CDR3, the DNA is TGTGCCAGCAGTTTCGACAGGGAGGAAAAACTGTTTTTT. Protein: CASSFDREEKLFF.

This clone occurred a few times. The genes are TRBV15 and TRBJ1-2; D not certain. In germline, CDR1 is LNHNV, CDR2 YYDKDF (reference sequence). V dropped 5 bases and J dropped 8 bases, with 21 bases sitting between them. The CDR3 sequence is 15 residues long. The CDR3: CATSHALGREVGYTF. CDR3 nucleotides: TGTGCCACCAGCCATGCCCTCGGACGGGAGGTAGGCTACACCTTC.

In regard to this clone: The same CDR3 arises from other DNA sequences in this sample as well. The J gene is TRBJ1-1, the V gene TRBV27; D is perhaps TRBD1 (6 bases). Trimming took off 3 bases at V and 5 bases at J, with 7 bases between the two ends. The CDR3 is 12 amino acids. The germline gives CDR1 MNHEY, CDR2 SMNVEV (reference sequence). The CDR3 here is CASSFRGTEAFF. In DNA, the CDR3 is TGTGCCAGCAGTTTTAGGGGGACTGAAGCTTTCTTT.

The chain uses TRBV28 and TRBJ1-2; D not resolved. In germline, CDR1 is MDHEN, CDR2 SYDVKM. The CDR3 extends over 14 amino acids. Trimming shortened V by 1 base and J by 4 bases, and 10 bases separated the two germline ends. The CDR3 DNA reads as TGTGCCAGCAGTTTATTAGTCAATTCCTATGGCTACACCTTC. Translating gives CASSLLVNSYGYTF.

This clone is a singleton in its sample. This chain uses TRBV6-6 with TRBJ1-5, with D possibly matching TRBD1 (5 bases). This CDR3 is built from 14 residues. Germline values: CDR1 MNHNY, CDR2 SVGAGI (reference sequence). Between the trimmed V and J ends, which lost 4 bases and 6 bases, there was a span of 13 bases. The CDR3 coding sequence is TGTGCCAGCAGTTCCGGGGGACTCAGTCAGCCCCAGCATTTT. Protein product: CASSSGGLSQPQHF.

Details on this clone: At one of its ends the junction is not consistent with the germline gene, which may arise from a read error. The rearrangement joins TRBV9 to TRBJ2-7, with 9 bases fitting TRBD1. In germline, CDR1 is SGDLS, CDR2 YYNGEE. The CDR3 covers 15 residues. The DNA of the CDR3 is TGTGCCAGCAGTCCGACAGGGGGAAATGACTACGAGCAGTGCTTC. It codes for CASSPTGGNDYEQCF. Supplemented by reference TRBV9 and TRBJ2-7, the full variable domain reads DSGVTQTPKHLITATGQRVTLRCSPRSGDLSVYWYQQSLDQGLQFLIQYYNGEERAKGNILERFSAQQFPDLHSELNLSSLELGDSALYFCASSPTGGNDYEQCFGPGTRLTVT.

The chain uses TRBV11-2 and TRBJ2-7; 9 positions match TRBD2. CDR1 and CDR2 from the germline V gene are SGHAT and FQNNGV. V shed 5 bases, J shed 4 bases, and the junction held 9 bases outside the gene matches. This CDR3 contains 15 residues. The CDR3 nucleotides read TGTGCCAGCAGCGCGCCGGGACTAGCTGATTACGAGCAGTACTTC. Its protein product is CASSAPGLADYEQYF.

This clone was counted between two and nine times. The V gene is TRBV20-1, the J gene TRBJ2-1; 7 positions agree with TRBD1. From germline, CDR1 is DFQATT and CDR2 SNEGSKA (reference sequence). The ends lost 5 bases at V and 8 bases at J; junction bases unmatched: 3. The CDR3 extends over 11 amino acids. For the CDR3, the DNA is TGCAGTGCTTACAGGGGCTATGAGCAGTTCTTC. Translated: CSAYRGYEQFF.

V is TRBV6-5 and J is TRBJ1-3, with D possibly being TRBD1 (5 bases). The CDR3 is 16 amino acids. Germline values: CDR1 MNHEY, CDR2 SVGAGI. Trimming took off 2 bases at V and 3 bases at J, with 14 bases between the two ends. CDR3 region: CASSYGWQGSGNTIYF. In DNA, the CDR3 is TGTGCCAGCAGTTACGGCTGGCAGGGAAGTGGAAACACCATATATTTT.

The CDR3 bases are TGTGCCAGCAGCGCGGGACTAGCTCGCGCAGATACGCAGTATTTT. It codes for CASSAGLARADTQYF. The chain carries TRBV9 and TRBJ2-3; 9 bases fit TRBD2. The CDR3 has 15 amino acids. Germline CDR1 and CDR2: SGDLS and YYNGEE. After removal of 3 bases from V and 4 bases from J, the junction contained 6 bases not matched to a gene. Using reference TRBV9 and TRBJ2-3 for the parts outside the CDR3, the full variable domain is DSGVTQTPKHLITATGQRVTLRCSPRSGDLSVYWYQQSLDQGLQFLIQYYNGEERAKGNILERFSAQQFPDLHSELNLSSLELGDSALYFCASSAGLARADTQYFGPGTRLTVL.

This clone was observed once. V usage is TRBV4-3 and J usage is TRBJ2-7; the match to TRBD1 covers 8 bases. From germline, CDR1 is LGHNA and CDR2 YSLEER. V was pared by 0 bases and J by 4 bases, with 11 bases of the junction left unmatched. This CDR3 is 17 amino acids long. The CDR3 bases are TGCGCCAGCAGCCAAGAACCCTCCGGGACAGGAAGGTACGAGCAGTACTTC. Translated, it gives CASSQEPSGTGRYEQYF.

The V gene is TRBV19, the J gene TRBJ1-6, with D possibly TRBD1 on 5 matching bases. Per germline, CDR1 LNHDA and CDR2 SQIVND (reference sequence). Between the trimmed V and J ends, which lost 7 bases and 7 bases, there was a span of 14 bases. There are 14 residues in the CDR3. The CDR3 DNA is TGTGCCAGTACCCAGACAGATTCAAATTCACCCCTCCACTTT. Translated: CASTQTDSNSPLHF.